This entry describes one T cell receptor beta chain. The data were obtained in a study of technical replicates of blood from several donors. This CDR3 comprises 14 residues. The V gene's germline CDR1 is MDHEN and CDR2 SYDVKM. Trimming removed 6 bases from V and 6 bases from J; junction bases left unmatched: 8. Profiling relied on immunoSEQ multiplex PCR, and the TCRdb table lists in-frame clones only, not all of them. The sample has 85,000 to 100,000 clones, 90% to 97% seen once. This sequence originates from a human donor in good health. Sample: T cells isolated from PBMCs. The chain recombines TRBV28 with TRBJ2-4, with 7 bases matching TRBD2. CDR3 DNA sequence: TGTGCCAGCAGCACCGGACTAGGTTTAAACATTCAGTACTTC. Translation: CASSTGLGLNIQYF.